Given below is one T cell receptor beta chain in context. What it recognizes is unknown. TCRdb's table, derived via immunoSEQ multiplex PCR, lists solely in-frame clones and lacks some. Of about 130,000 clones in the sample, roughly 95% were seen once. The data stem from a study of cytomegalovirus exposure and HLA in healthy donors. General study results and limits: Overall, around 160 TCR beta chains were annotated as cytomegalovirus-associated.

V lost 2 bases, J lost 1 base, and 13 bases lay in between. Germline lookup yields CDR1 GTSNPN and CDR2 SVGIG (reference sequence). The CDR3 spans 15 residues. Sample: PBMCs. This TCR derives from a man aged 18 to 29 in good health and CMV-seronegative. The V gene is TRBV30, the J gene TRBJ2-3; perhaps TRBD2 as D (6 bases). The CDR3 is CAWSSGTPRTDTQYF. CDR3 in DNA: TGTGCCTGGAGTTCAGGGACTCCGCGCACAGATACGCAGTATTTT. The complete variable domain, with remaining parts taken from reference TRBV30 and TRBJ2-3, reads SQTIHQWPATLVQPVGSPLSLECTVEGTSNPNLYWYRQAAGRGLQLLFYSVGIGQISSEVPQNLSASRPQDRQFILSSKKLLLSDSGFYLCAWSSGTPRTDTQYFGPGTRLTVL.